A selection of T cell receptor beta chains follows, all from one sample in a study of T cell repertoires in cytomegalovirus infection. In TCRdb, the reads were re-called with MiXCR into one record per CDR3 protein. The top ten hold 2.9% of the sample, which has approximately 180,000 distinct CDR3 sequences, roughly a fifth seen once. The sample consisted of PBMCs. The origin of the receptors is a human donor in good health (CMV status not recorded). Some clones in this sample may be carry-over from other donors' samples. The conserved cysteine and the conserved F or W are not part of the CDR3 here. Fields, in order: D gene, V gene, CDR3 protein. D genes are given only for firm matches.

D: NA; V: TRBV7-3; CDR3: ASSLQVVGDLWANVLT
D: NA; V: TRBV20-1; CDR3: SASRQNTEAF
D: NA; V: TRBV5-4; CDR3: ASSLVGDPQETQY
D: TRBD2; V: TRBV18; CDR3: ASPPGTSGTSTDTQY
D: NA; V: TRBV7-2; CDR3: ASSFGQGSGGAFLRQPQH
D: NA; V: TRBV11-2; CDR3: ASSLDSGLTHTQY
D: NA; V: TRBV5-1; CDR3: ASSPEELNTEAF
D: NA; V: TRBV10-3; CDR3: AISLEPGGKGDTQY
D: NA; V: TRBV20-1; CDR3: SARADTENTEAF
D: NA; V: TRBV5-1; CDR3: ASSPAREQF
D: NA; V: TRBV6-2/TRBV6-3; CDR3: ASTNGGAQPQH
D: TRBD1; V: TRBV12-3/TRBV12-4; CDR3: ASSFSGQGDSGYT
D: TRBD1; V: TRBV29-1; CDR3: SVEGRGTGGFNEQF
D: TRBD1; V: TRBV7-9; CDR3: ASSQSPGTGGHTRY
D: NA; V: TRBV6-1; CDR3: ASRERRNTEAF
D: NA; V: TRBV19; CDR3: ASSKGRLTQGTEAF
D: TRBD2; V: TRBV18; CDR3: ASSPDGRGETQY
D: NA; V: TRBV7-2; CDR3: ASSLQLASEKLF
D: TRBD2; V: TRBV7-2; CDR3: ASSLGGAGENQETQY
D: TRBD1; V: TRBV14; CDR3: ASRGQGSYEQY
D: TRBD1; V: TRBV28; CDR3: ASSRGDRGPPGPQH
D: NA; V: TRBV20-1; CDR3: SARDRAGFGNQPQH
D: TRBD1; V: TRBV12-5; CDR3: ASGLVTGGTEAF
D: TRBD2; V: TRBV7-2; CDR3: ASSLAVLAWSTDTQY
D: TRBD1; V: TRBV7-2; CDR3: ASSFHTWWDRGDYEQY
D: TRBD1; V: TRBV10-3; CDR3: AIGQDLGNTIY
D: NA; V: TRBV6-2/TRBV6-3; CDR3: ASTSSVYEQY
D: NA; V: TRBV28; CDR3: ASRSGGENEQF
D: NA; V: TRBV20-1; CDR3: SAREGSYNSPLH
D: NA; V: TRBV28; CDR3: ASSPSSGGKVQETQY
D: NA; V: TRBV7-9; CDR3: ASSRNIEAYEQY
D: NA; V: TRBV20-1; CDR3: SARLSRWDTEAF
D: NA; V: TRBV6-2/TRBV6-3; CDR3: ASSPPSERAYGNEQF
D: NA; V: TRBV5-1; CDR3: ASSPGDILGTSRTNEKLF
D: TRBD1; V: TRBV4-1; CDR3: ASSRGDRVFGGDEAF
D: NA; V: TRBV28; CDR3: ASSLRGNEQF
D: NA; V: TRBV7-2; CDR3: ASSPYNEQF
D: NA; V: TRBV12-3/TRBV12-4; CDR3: ASSLSQVPSQETQY
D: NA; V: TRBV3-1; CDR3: ASSQGSGETRNYGYT
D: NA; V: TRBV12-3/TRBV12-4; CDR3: ASSSLTHEQY
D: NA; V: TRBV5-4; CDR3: ASRSENTEAF
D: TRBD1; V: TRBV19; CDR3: ASWSRGGNQPQH
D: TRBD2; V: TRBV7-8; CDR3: ASSLARGGARTDTQY
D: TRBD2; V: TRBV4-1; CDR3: ASSQGPAGGTDTQY
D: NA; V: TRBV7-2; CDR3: ASSLTWDTQY
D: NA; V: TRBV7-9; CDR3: ASRGSGEDSPLH
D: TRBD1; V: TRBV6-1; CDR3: ASSEARGRTVH
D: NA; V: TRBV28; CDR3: ASRVGVSYEQY
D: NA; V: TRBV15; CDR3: ATSGRGDLRHTQY
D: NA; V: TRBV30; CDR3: AWSAGNNQPQH
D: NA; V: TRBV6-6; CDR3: ASSYYQPQH
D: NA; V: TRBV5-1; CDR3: ASSYEYEQY
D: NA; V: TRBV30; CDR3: ASSRRARQGRGEQF
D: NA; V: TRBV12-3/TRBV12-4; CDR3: ASSLRGADNQPQH
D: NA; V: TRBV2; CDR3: ASSQAPNTEAF
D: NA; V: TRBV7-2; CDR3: ASSSDYYGYT
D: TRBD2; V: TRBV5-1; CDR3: ASSLTSENTGELF
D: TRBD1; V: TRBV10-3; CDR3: AISEHGQGLGTEAF
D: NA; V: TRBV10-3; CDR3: AISGVGRANTGELF
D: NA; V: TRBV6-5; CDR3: ASSYSGGNNEKLF